The source of this TCR beta chain is a study of beta chain features in type 1 diabetes. Across the study: Across all samples, some 110 million sorted cells were examined.

This clone was detected ten times or more. The CDR3 runs 14 residues. Germline CDR1 MNHEY, CDR2 SMNVEV (reference sequence). Trimming shortened V by 5 bases and J by 7 bases, and 15 bases separated the two germline ends. The authors reverse transcribed all of the isolated RNA, so sequencing captured expressed TCRB transcripts. Measured with immunoSEQ multiplex PCR; TCRdb has only the in-frame clones, and not every one. The table shows hundreds of thousands of clones, with 6.5% to 10% occurring only once. The sample consisted of central memory CD4+ T cells from blood. The receptor comes from a woman between 18 and 29 years old in good health. V gene TRBV27 combines with J gene TRBJ2-1; TRBD2 is a possible D gene (6 bases). CDR3 protein: CASSLRGARNEQFF. Written as DNA, the CDR3 is TGTGCCAGCAGTCTGCGGGGCGCCCGGAATGAGCAGTTCTTC.